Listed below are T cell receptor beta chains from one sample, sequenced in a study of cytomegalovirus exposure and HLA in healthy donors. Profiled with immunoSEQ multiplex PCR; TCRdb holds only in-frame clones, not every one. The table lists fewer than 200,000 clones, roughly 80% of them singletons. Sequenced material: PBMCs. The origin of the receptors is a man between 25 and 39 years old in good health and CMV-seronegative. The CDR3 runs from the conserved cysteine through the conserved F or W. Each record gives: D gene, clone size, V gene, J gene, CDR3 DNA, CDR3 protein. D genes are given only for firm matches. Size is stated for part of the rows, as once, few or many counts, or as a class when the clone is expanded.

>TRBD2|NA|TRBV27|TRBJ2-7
TGTGCCAGCAGTTTAAGAGGACTAGCGGGAGGGCTTTACTACGAGCAGTACTTC
CASSLRGLAGGLYYEQYF
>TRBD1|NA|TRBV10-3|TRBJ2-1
TGTGCCATCAGTTACGACAGGGGCGCCTACAATGAGCAGTTCTTC
CAISYDRGAYNEQFF
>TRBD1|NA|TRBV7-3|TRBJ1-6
TGTGCCAGCAGCTTAACCGGAAGGACAGGGACTTCACCCCTCCACTTT
CASSLTGRTGTSPLHF
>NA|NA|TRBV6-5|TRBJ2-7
TGTGCCAGCAGTTACGGGACTCCATACGAGCAGTACTTC
CASSYGTPYEQYF
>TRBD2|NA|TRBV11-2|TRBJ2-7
TGTGCCAGCTCACCGCGGGCTAGCGGGAGCTACGAGCAGTACTTC
CASSPRASGSYEQYF
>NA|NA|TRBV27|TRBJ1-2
TGTGCCAGCAGTCCTCTCAGGGGAGGCTACACCTTC
CASSPLRGGYTF
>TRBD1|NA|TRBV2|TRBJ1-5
TGTGCCAGCAGTGTTGGACAGGGTGGATACCAGCCCCAGCATTTT
CASSVGQGGYQPQHF
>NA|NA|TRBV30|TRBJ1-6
TGTGCCTGGAGTTTTGGGGGGGATTCACCCCTCCACTTT
CAWSFGGDSPLHF
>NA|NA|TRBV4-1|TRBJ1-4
TGCGCCAGCAGCCCGCTGGGAGCGGGTGAAAAACTGTTTTTT
CASSPLGAGEKLFF
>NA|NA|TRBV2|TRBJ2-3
TGTGCCAGCAGTGAACGCCCTAACGGGGCAGATACGCAGTATTTT
CASSERPNGADTQYF
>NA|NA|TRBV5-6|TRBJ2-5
TGTGCCAGCAGCTACCACCGGGACTGGTATAACCAAGAGACCCAGTACTTC
CASSYHRDWYNQETQYF
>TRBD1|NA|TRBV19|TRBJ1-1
TGTGCCAGTAGTATCGGACAGGGGAACACTGAAGCTTTCTTT
CASSIGQGNTEAFF
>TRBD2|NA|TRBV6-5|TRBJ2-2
TGTGCCAGCCAGCGGGGGCCCGGGGAGCTGTTTTTT
CASQRGPGELFF
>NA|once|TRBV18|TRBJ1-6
TGTGCCAGCTCACTTAATGACCGACAACCCCTCCACTTT
CASSLNDRQPLHF
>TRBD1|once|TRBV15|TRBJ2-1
TGTGCCACCAGCAGGCAAGGACAGGGAATAGGAGGGAAGTTCTTC
CATSRQGQGIGGKFF
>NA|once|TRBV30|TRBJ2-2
TGTGCCTGGAGTGTCGGCAGGGCGAACACCGGGGAGCTGTTTTTT
CAWSVGRANTGELFF
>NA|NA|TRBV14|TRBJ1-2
TGTGCCAGCAGCCAGCTCCTCCCAGCTGCGGGGGGCTACACCTTC
CASSQLLPAAGGYTF
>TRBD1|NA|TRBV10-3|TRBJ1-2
TGTGCCATCAGAGTCCGGGACAGATCTAACTATGGCTACACCTTC
CAIRVRDRSNYGYTF
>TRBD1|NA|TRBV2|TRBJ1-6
TGTGCCAGCATATACAGGGGAAATTCACCCCTCCACTTT
CASIYRGNSPLHF
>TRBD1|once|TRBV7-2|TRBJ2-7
TGTGCCAGCAGACAACCGGGACAGGGCTACGAGCAGTACTTC
CASRQPGQGYEQYF
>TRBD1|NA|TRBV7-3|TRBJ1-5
TGTGCCAGCAGCTCCCAGGGGGCGCGGGATCAGCCCCAGCATTTT
CASSSQGARDQPQHF
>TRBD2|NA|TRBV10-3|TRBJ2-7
TGTGCCATCAGGATAGCGGGAGGAGGGGGGGCCTCCTACGAGCAGTACTTC
CAIRIAGGGGASYEQYF
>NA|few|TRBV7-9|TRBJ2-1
TGTGCCAGCAGGCAAGGGGCAGCCACCCTATACAATGAGCAGTTCTTC
CASRQGAATLYNEQFF
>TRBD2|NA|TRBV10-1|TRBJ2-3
TGCGCCAGCTCGACTAGCGGGATAGGAGATACGCAGTATTTT
CASSTSGIGDTQYF
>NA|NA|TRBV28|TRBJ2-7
TGTGCCAGCAGTTACGCCTCTAGGGAGCAGTACTTC
CASSYASREQYF
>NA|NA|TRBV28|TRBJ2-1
TGTGCCAGCAGTAAGGACAGATACAATGAGCAGTTCTTC
CASSKDRYNEQFF
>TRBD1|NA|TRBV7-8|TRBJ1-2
TGTGCCAGCAGCCCCGGGACAGAAATCGGTGGCTACACCTTC
CASSPGTEIGGYTF
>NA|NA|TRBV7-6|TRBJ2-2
TGTGCCAGCAGCTTAGGGACAGACATTCGAGCCGGGGAGCTGTTTTTT
CASSLGTDIRAGELFF
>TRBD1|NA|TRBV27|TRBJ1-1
TGTGCCAGCAGTCCCGAGACAGGGATGAACACTGAAGCTTTCTTT
CASSPETGMNTEAFF
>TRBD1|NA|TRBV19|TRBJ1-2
TGTGCCAGTAGTATTTACCTGGGACAGGGGAATGGCTACACCTTC
CASSIYLGQGNGYTF
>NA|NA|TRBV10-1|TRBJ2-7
TGCGCCAGCAGTGAGCCAGGGGGGTCCGGGACTGGGCAGTACTTC
CASSEPGGSGTGQYF
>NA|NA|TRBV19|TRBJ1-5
TGTGCCAGTAGCATAATTTCTCACGGCGGGAATCAGCCCCAGCATTTT
CASSIISHGGNQPQHF
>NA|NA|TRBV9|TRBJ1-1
TGTGCCAGCAGCGTAGGACCCATAGGGGACACTGAAGCTTTCTTT
CASSVGPIGDTEAFF
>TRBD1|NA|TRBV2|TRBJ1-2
TGTGCCAGCAGCCCCGGGACAGCCGGCTATGGCTACACCTTC
CASSPGTAGYGYTF
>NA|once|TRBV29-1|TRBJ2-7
TGCAGCGCTCTGCCGACCAGGGCCTCCTACGAGCAGTACTTC
CSALPTRASYEQYF
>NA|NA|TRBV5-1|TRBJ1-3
TGCGCCAGCAGCTTGGATGGGGCAGGTGGAAACACCATATATTTT
CASSLDGAGGNTIYF
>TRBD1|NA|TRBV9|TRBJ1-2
TGTGCCAGCCAGGACAGGGGGTATGGCTACACCTTC
CASQDRGYGYTF
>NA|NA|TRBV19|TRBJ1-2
TGTGCCAGTAGTATACCCCCGGGCTATGGCTACACCTTC
CASSIPPGYGYTF
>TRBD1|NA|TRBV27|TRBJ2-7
TGTGCCAGCAGTTCAACAGGGGCCTACGAGCAGTACTTC
CASSSTGAYEQYF